This T cell receptor beta chain was sequenced during a study of T cells after yellow fever vaccination. This CDR3 is built from 15 residues. Looked up from germline, CDR1 is SGHRS and CDR2 is YFSETQ. Deletions cut 4 bases from V and 6 bases from J, with 16 bases between. About this clonotype: Its antigen remains unidentified.

Study outcomes and limitations: A weaker but faster secondary response was observed, peaking on day 5 versus 15. FACS-sorted repertoires could contain abundant clonotypes contaminating from the bulk population.

It was through 5'RACE template switching that TCR cDNA was made, with a universal primer site and UMIs added. Via MiXCR, TCRdb re-called the 5' RACE reads, giving one row per CDR3 protein. The sample contains a few hundred thousand distinct CDR3 sequences, less than 20% of which appear only once. The material sequenced was PBMCs, taken about 5 days after the first yellow fever vaccination. This sequence was found in a man aged 18 to 30 who received the YFV17D yellow fever vaccine. This chain uses TRBV5-1 with TRBJ2-2, with D perhaps TRBD1 or TRBD2 (5 bases each). The CDR3, as DNA: TGCGCCAGCAGCCCCCTCCAGGGAGCGGCCGGGGAGCTGTTTTTT. Its protein is CASSPLQGAAGELFF.